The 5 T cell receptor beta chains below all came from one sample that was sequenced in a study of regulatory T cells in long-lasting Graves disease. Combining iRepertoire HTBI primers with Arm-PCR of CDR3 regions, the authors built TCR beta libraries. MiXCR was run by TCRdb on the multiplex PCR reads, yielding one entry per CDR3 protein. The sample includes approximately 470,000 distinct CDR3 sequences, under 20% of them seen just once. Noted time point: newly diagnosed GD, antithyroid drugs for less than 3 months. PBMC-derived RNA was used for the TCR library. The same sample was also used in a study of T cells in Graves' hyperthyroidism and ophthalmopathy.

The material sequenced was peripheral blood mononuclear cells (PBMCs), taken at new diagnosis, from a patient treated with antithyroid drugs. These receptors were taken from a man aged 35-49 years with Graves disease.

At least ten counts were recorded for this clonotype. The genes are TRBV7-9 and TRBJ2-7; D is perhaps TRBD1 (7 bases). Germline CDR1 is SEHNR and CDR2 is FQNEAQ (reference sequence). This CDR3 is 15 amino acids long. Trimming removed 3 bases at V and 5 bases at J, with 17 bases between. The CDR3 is CASSLSGGGGDEQYF. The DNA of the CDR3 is TGTGCCAGCAGCTTGTCGGGTGGAGGGGGCGACGAGCAGTACTTC.

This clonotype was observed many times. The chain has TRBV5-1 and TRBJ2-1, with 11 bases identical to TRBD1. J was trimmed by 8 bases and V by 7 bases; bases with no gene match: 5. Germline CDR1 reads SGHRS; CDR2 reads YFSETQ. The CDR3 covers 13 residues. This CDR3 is CASRDRGLDEQFF. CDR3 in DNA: TGCGCCAGCCGGGACAGGGGGTTAGATGAGCAGTTCTTC.

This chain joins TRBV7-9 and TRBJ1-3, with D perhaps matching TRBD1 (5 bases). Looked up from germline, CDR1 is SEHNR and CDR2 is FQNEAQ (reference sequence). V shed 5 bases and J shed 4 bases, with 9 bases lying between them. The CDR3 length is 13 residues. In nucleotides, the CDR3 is TGTGCCAGCAGCCCGGGACTGGGAAACACCATATATTTT. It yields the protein CASSPGLGNTIYF.

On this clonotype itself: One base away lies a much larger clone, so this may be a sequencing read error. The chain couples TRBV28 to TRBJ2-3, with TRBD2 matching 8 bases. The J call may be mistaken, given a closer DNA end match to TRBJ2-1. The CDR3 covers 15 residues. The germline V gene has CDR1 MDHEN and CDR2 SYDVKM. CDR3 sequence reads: CASSPSSGTFNEQFF. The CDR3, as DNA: TGTGCCAGCTCGCCGAGTAGCGGGACGTTCAATGAGCAGTTCTTC.

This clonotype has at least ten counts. Here the CDR3 reads CASTWTGSGELFF. In DNA form, the CDR3 reads TGCGCCAGCACTTGGACAGGGTCCGGGGAGCTGTTTTTT. The chain uses TRBV5-1 and TRBJ2-2; 8 positions match TRBD1. CDR1 and CDR2 from the germline V gene are SGHRS and YFSETQ. This CDR3 region has 13 residues. The V gene end was trimmed by 6 bases and the J gene end by 6 bases; junction bases not matched to a gene: 4.